This T cell receptor beta chain was found in a study of blood T cell repertoires in COVID-19 (dated by TCRdb to 2018 to 2021). Context from the whole study: Collaborator samples came from the United States, Italy and Spain and covered acute and convalescent phases of COVID-19. Samples came from the ongoing ImmuneRACE study (first 160 participants) plus 1,254 subjects from 6 global collaborators. The repertoires were made available in a free public database intended to serve as a resource for research on the immune response to SARS-CoV-2. Deeply sampled blood TCRbeta repertoires from subjects exposed to, actively infected with, or recovered from COVID-19 were included in the dataset. Where HLA class I and class II types were available, the types were taken from metadata supplied by the sample provider, not from assay-based typing. The prospective study material was composed of cDNA or gDNA derived from T cells, B-cell-depleted T cells, or PBMCs. Nearly every sample came with metadata listing a de-identified subject ID, COVID-19 status, age in years and sex. Summary of the overall study and its limitations: How much clinical and demographic metadata was included differed by source and by participant, and the metadata was provided uncurated.

Whole blood was collected in K2EDTA tubes by collaborating institutions according to the institutions' own protocols. For TCRbeta analysis, collaborators shipped samples as frozen whole blood, isolated PBMCs, or DNA extracted from either of those sample types. CDR1 and CDR2, looked up from the germline V gene, are SGHRS and YFSETQ. The cysteine opens and the phenylalanine closes a CDR3 of 14 amino acids. Only the CDR3 DNA is retained, 42 bases long and in frame from the first base. Trimming costs V 2 bases and J 3 bases, and their ends lie 11 bases apart. TCRbeta CDR3 regions were amplified from genomic DNA using the immunoSEQ Assay, a bias-controlled multiplex PCR. The source study handled its data this way. Within the assay, amplification of reference gene primers was used to estimate how many nucleated cells each sample contained. To quantify the absolute abundance of each unique TCRbeta CDR3 rearrangement, sequence reads were collapsed and filtered. Productive Simpson clonality was computed per sample as the square root of Simpson's diversity index over productive rearrangements. In its TCRdb copy, this immuneACCESS table keeps in-frame sequences only and misses some clones. Where compared with another copy, unresolved V genes explain less than half of these, and the others have no known cause. That table supplies the V and J calls and clone size; D and trimming were determined from the DNA. The sample table shows some 42,000 clones, and just under 85% are seen once. The ten largest account for roughly 5% of the sample.

Note on this clone: The antigen it recognizes is unknown. No clone much larger than this one lies a single base away; base qualities are absent.

This receptor was taken from a middle-aged man with active COVID-19. Recombination joined TRBV5-1 with TRBJ2-5; the D gene is perhaps TRBD1, from 6 matching bases. The material sequenced was peripheral blood. Here the CDR3 is given as CASSLTGLEETQYF. The nucleotides are TGCGCCAGCAGCTTAACAGGGCTGGAAGAGACCCAGTACTTC.